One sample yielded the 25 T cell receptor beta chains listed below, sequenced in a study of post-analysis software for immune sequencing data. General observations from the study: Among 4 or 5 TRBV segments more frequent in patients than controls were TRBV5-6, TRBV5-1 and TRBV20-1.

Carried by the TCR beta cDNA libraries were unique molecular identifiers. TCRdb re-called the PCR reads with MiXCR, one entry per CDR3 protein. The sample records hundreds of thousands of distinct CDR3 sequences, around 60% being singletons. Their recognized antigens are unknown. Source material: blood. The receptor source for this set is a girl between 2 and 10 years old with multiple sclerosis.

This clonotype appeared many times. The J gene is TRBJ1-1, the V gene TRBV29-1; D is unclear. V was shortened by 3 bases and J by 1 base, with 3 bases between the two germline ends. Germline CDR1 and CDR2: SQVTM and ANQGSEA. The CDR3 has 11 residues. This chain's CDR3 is CSVDRNTEAFF. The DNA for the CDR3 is TGCAGCGTTGACAGGAACACTGAAGCTTTCTTT.

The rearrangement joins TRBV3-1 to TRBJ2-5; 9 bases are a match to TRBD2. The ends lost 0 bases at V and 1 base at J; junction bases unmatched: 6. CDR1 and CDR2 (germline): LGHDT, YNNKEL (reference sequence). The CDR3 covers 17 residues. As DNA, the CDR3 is TGTGCCAGCAGCCAAGAGGTTGCAGCGGGGGGCCAAGAGACCCAGTACTTC. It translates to CASSQEVAAGGQETQYF.

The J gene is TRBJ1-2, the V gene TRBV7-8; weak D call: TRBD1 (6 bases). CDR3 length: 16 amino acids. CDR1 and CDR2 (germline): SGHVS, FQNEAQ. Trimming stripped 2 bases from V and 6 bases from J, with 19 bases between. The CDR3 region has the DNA TGTGCCAGCAGCTTATTTGGGGGAAACAGGGTGGATGGCTACACCTTC. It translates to CASSLFGGNRVDGYTF.

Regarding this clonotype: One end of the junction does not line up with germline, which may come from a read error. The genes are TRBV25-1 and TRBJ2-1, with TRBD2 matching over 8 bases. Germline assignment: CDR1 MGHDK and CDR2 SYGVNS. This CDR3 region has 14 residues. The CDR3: CANSRGGPYNEQFF. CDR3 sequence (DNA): TGTGCCAACAGTCGGGGGGGCCCCTACAATGAGCAGTTCTTC. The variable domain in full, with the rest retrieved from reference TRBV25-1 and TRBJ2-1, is EADIYQTPRYLVIGTGKKITLECSQTMGHDKMYWYQQDPGMELHLIHYSYGVNSTEKGDLSSESTVSRIRTEHFPLTLESARPSHTSQYLCANSRGGPYNEQFFGPGTRLTVL.

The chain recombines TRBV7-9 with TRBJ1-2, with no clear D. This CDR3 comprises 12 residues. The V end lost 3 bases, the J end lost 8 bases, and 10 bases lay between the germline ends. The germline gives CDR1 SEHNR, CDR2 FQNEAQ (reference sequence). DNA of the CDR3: TGTGCCAGCAGCTTTACGGACGGGGGCTACACCTTC. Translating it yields CASSFTDGGYTF. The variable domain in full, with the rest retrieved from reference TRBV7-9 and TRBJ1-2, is DTGVSQNPRHKITKRGQNVTFRCDPISEHNRLYWYRQTLGQGPEFLTYFQNEAQLEKSRLLSDRFSAERPKGSFSTLEIQRTEQGDSAMYLCASSFTDGGYTFGSGTRLTVV.

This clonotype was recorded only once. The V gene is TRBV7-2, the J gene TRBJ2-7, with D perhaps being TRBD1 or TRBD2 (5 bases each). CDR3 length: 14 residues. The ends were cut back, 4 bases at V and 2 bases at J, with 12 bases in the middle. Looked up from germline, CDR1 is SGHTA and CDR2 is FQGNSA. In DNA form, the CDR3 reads TGTGCCAGCAGCTCCCCCGGGACGACCTACGAGCAGTACTTC. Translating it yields CASSSPGTTYEQYF.

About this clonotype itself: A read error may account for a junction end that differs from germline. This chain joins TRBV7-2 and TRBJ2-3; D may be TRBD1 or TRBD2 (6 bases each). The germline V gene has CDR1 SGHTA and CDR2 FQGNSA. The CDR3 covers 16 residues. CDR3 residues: CVSSLVGVGGPDTQYF. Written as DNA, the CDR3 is TGTGTCAGCAGCTTAGTGGGCGTCGGGGGCCCAGATACGCAGTATTTT.

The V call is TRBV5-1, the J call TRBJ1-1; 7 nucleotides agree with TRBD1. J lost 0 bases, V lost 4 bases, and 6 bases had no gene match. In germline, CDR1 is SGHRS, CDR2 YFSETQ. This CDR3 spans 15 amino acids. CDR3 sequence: CASSPGQILNTEAFF. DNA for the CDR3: TGCGCCAGCAGCCCGGGACAGATCTTGAACACTGAAGCTTTCTTT.

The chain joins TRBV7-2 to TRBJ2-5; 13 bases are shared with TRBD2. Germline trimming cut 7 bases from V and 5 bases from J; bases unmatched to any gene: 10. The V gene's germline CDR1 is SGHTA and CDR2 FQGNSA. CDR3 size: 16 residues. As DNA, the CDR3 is TGTGCCAGCACCCCCACTAGCGGGGGGGCTGGTGAGACCCAGTACTTC. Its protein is CASTPTSGGAGETQYF.

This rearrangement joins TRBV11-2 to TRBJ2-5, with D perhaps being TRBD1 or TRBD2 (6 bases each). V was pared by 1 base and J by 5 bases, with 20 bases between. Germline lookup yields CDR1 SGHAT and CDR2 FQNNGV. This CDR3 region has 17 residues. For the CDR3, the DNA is TGTGCCAGCAGCTTAGGGCCCATGGGGGGCGCGGGGGAGACCCAGTACTTC. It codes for CASSLGPMGGAGETQYF. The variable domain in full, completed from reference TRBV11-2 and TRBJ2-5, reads EAGVAQSPRYKIIEKRQSVAFWCNPISGHATLYWYQQILGQGPKLLIQFQNNGVVDDSQLPKDRFSAERLKGVDSTLKIQPAKLEDSAVYLCASSLGPMGGAGETQYFGPGTRLLVL.

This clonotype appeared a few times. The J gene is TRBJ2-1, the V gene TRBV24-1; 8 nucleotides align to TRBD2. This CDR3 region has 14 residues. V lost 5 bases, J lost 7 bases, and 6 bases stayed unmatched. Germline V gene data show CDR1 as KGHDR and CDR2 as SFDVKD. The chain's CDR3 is CATSAAGASNEQFF. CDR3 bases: TGTGCCACCAGTGCAGCGGGAGCAAGTAATGAGCAGTTCTTC.

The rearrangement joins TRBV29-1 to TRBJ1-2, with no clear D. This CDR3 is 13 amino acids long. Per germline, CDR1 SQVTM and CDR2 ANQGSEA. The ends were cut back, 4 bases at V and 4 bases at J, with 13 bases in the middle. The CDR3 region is CSVVMADRYGYTF. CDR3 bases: TGCAGCGTTGTTATGGCAGATCGCTATGGCTACACCTTC. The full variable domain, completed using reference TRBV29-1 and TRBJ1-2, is SAVISQKPSRDICQRGTSLTIQCQVDSQVTMMFWYRQQPGQSLTLIATANQGSEATYESGFVIDKFPISRPNLTFSTLTVSNMSPEDSSIYLCSVVMADRYGYTFGSGTRLTVV.

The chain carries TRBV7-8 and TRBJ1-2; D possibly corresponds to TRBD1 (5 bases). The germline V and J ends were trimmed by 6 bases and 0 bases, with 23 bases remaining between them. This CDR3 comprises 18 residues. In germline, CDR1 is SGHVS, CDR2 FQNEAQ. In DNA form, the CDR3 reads TGTGCCAGCAGTCTTAGGGGTAGGAGGACTGCTGCTAACTATGGCTACACCTTC. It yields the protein CASSLRGRRTAANYGYTF.

The CDR3 DNA sequence: TGTGCCAGCAGCTCTGCGACTAGCGGAGCTTACAATGAGCAGTTCTTC. It yields the protein CASSSATSGAYNEQFF. This chain links TRBV7-9 with TRBJ2-1; 9 bases map to TRBD2. CDR3 length: 16 amino acids. J was trimmed by 4 bases and V by 4 bases; bases with no gene match: 8. CDR1 is SEHNR, CDR2 FQNEAQ, per germline (reference sequence).

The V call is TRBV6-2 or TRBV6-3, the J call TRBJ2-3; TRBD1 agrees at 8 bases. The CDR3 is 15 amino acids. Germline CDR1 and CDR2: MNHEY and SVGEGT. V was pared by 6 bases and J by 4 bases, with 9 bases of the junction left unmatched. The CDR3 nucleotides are TGTGCCAGCAGAAACCCGACAGGGGACCCAGATACGCAGTATTTT. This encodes CASRNPTGDPDTQYF.

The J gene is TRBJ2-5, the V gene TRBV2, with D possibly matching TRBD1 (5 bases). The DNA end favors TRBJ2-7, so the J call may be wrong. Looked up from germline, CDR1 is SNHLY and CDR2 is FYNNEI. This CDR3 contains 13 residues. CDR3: CASKVGLLYEQYF. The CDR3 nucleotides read TGTGCCAGCAAGGTGGGGCTTTTATACGAGCAGTACTTC.

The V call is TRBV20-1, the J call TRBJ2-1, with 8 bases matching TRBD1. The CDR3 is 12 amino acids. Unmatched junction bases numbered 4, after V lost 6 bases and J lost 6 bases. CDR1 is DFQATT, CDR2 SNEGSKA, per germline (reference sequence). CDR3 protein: CSAAGGFNEQFF. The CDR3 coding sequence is TGCAGTGCGGCAGGGGGCTTCAATGAGCAGTTCTTC.

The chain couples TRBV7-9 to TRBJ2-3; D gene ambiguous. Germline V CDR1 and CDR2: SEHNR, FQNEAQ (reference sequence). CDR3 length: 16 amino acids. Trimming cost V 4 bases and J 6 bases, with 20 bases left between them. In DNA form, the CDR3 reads TGTGCCAGCAGCTCCCGAATGGGGTCCCAGGCTGATACGCAGTATTTT. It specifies CASSSRMGSQADTQYF.

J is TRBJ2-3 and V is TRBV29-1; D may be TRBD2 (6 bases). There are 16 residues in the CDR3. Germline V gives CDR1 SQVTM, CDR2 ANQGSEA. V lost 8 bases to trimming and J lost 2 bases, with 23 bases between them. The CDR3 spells CSSPPPFSGDTDTQYF. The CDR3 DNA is TGCAGCTCTCCGCCACCCTTTAGCGGTGACACAGATACGCAGTATTTT.

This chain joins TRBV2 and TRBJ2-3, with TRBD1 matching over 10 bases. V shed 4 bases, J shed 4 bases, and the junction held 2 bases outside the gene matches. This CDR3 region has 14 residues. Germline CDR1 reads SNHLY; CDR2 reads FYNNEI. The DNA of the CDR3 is TGTGCCAGCAGTGGACAGGGGGCGGCAGATACGCAGTATTTT. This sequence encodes CASSGQGAADTQYF.

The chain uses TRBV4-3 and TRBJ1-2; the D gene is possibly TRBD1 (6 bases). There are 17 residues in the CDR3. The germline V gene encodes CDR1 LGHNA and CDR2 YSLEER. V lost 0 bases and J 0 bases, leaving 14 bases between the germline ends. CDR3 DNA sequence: TGCGCCAGCAGCCAAGAGGCGACAGGCTTAGCTAACTATGGCTACACCTTC. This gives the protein CASSQEATGLANYGYTF.

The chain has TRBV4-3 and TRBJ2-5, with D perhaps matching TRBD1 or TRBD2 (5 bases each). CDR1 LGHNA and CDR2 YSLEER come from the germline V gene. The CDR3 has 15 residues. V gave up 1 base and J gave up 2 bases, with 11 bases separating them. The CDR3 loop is CASSQARGEQETQYF. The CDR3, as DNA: TGCGCCAGCAGCCAAGCACGGGGCGAGCAAGAGACCCAGTACTTC.

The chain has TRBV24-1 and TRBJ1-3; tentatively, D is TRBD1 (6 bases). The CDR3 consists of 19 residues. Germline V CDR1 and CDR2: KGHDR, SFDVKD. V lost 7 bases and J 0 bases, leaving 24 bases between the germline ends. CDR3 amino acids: CATSEKGHKISPSGNTIYF. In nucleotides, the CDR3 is TGTGCCACCAGCGAAAAGGGACACAAGATATCCCCCTCTGGAAACACCATATATTTT.

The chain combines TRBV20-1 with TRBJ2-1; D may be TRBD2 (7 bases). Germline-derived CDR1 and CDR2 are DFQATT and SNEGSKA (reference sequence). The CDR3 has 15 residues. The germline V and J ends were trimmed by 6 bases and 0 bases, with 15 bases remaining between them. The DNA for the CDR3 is TGCAGTGCCCCACCGGGGGGCGACTCCTACAATGAGCAGTTCTTC. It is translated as CSAPPGGDSYNEQFF.

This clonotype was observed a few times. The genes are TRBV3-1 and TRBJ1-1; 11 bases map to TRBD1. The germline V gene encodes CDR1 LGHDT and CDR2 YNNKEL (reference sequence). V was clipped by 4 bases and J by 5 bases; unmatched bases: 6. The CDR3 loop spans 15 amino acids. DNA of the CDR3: TGTGCCAGCAGCCCCGCGGACAGGGGGCATACTGAAGCTTTCTTT. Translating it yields CASSPADRGHTEAFF.